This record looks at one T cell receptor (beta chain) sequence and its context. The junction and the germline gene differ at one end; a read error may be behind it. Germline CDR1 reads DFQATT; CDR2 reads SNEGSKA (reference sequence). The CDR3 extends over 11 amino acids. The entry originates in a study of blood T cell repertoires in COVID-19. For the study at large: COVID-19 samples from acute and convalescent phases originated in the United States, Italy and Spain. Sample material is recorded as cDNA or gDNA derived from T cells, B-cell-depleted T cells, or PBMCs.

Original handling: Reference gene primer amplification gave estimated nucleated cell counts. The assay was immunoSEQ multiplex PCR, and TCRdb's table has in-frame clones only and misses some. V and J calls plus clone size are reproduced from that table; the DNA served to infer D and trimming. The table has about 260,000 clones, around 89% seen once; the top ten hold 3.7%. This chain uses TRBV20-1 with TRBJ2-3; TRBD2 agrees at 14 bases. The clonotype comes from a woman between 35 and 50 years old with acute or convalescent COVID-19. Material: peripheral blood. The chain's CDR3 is CSARGLAGGNF. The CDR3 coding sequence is TGCAGTGCTAGAGGACTAGCGGGGGGGAATTTT.